This TCR beta chain emerged from a study of T cell repertoires in cytomegalovirus infection. For the study at large: Indications came from public TCR beta signatures; they pointed to CMV infection and to a matching HLA type. Study-level findings and limits: Adding up the frequency of public TCR beta families identified people who carried CMV plus the relevant HLA. Dominating the ex vivo response were HLA-C-restricted CMV-specific TCR beta clonotypes.

This CDR3 comprises 18 residues. Germline loops: CDR1 MNHEY, CDR2 SMNVEV (reference sequence). The V segment lost 5 bases and the J segment 2 bases; nucleotides outside the gene matches: 9. Remarks on this clonotype: Its antigen is unidentified.

Via MiXCR, TCRdb re-called the reads, giving one row per CDR3 protein. Of about 220,000 distinct CDR3 sequences listed, approximately 40% were seen once; the top ten hold 55% to 60%. The chain employs TRBV27 and TRBJ2-3; the match to TRBD2 covers 14 bases. The TCR was taken from a human donor in good health (CMV status not recorded). Some clones in this sample may be carry-over from other donors' samples. This sample comprised CD8+ T cells from cultured PBMCs, obtained from culture after CMV antigen stimulation. Here the CDR3 reads CASSLGTSGRRITDTQYF. CDR3 bases: TGTGCCAGCAGTCTGGGGACTAGCGGGAGACGGATCACAGATACGCAGTATTTT.